This T cell receptor (beta chain) derives from a study of cytomegalovirus exposure and HLA in healthy donors. Profiled with immunoSEQ multiplex PCR; TCRdb holds only in-frame clones, not every one. This table has about 130,000 clones, 70% to 85% appearing once. The donors formed part of the 120-subject validation cohort, distinct from the roughly 660-subject first cohort. Source material: PBMCs. The clonotype comes from a man younger than 40 in good health and CMV-seropositive.

CDR3 bases: TGTGCCAGCAGCCCGAACTTGGGAGGGACTGAAGCTTTCTTT. It yields the protein CASSPNLGGTEAFF. The V call is TRBV14, the J call TRBJ1-1; no clear D gene. V lost 4 bases and J lost 5, with 14 bases in between. Germline CDR1 and CDR2: SGHDN and FVKESK. The CDR3 length is 14 residues.